This T cell receptor beta chain comes out of a study of blood T cell repertoires in COVID-19. Study-wide context: Acute and convalescent COVID-19 specimens originated in the United States, Italy and Spain.

V shed 5 bases and J shed 4 bases, with 15 bases lying between them. The CDR3 consists of 15 residues. The V gene's germline CDR1 is SEHNR and CDR2 FQNEAQ (reference sequence). Assay used: immunoSEQ multiplex PCR; TCRdb lists only in-frame clones, some missing. This sample has about 76,000 clones, with over 70% found just once. The sample taken for sequencing was peripheral blood. The clonotype comes from a man between 65 and 80 years old with acute or convalescent COVID-19. The chain employs TRBV7-9 and TRBJ2-1, with a tentative D call TRBD1 (6 bases). DNA for the CDR3: TGTGCCAGCAGCCCACTGGGACAACTTTACAATGAGCAGTTCTTC. As protein: CASSPLGQLYNEQFF.